A single sample gave rise to the 20 T cell receptor beta chains below, sequenced in a study of blood T cell repertoires in COVID-19. The method was immunoSEQ multiplex PCR; TCRdb's version includes in-frame clones alone and lacks a portion of them. The table lists 300,000 to 450,000 clones, 85% of them singletons. Sequenced: peripheral blood. These receptors were taken from a woman younger than 35 with acute or convalescent COVID-19.

In this sample, this clone turned up a few times. J is TRBJ1-1 and V is TRBV5-1; 7 nucleotides match TRBD1. The junction had 6 bases not matched to a gene; V was cut back by 4 bases and J by 6 bases. The CDR3 extends over 13 amino acids. The germline CDR1 and CDR2 sequences are SGHRS and YFSETQ. CDR3 region: CASSPQGEAEAFF. DNA of the CDR3: TGCGCCAGCAGCCCGCAGGGGGAGGCTGAAGCTTTCTTT.

The rearrangement links TRBV5-6 to TRBJ2-7; 9 positions agree with TRBD1. Germline V gene sequence: CDR1 SGHDT, CDR2 YYEEEE. The V and J ends lost 4 bases and 3 bases, in that order; junction bases with no gene match: 5. The CDR3 runs to 14 residues. The CDR3 sequence: CASSTDRGGYEQYF. In nucleotides, the CDR3 is TGTGCCAGCAGCACGGACAGGGGTGGCTACGAGCAGTACTTC.

This chain links TRBV5-1 with TRBJ2-7; D might be TRBD2 (5 bases). The CDR3 loop spans 13 amino acids. Germline-derived CDR1 and CDR2 are SGHRS and YFSETQ. V lost 2 bases, J lost 3 bases, and 9 bases lay in between. CDR3 region: CASSLGLFYEQYF. The CDR3 nucleotides read TGCGCCAGCAGCTTAGGACTGTTCTACGAGCAGTACTTC.

DNA for the CDR3: TGTGCCAGCAGCCTAAGAGGGGGGAGGGAGGTGCGAAATGAGCAGTTCTTC. Translated: CASSLRGGREVRNEQFF. This rearrangement joins TRBV9 to TRBJ2-1, with a tentative D call TRBD2 (7 bases). The CDR3 extends over 17 amino acids. The germline gives CDR1 SGDLS, CDR2 YYNGEE. Deletions cut 4 bases from V and 7 bases from J, with 24 bases between.

The rearrangement joins TRBV28 to TRBJ2-7, with D possibly matching TRBD2 (5 bases). The CDR3 is made up of 13 amino acids. Germline lookup yields CDR1 MDHEN and CDR2 SYDVKM. Trimming cost V 3 bases and J 2 bases, with 8 bases left between them. CDR3 amino acids: CASSLDWAYEQYF. CDR3 sequence (DNA): TGTGCCAGCAGTTTGGACTGGGCCTACGAGCAGTACTTC.

This chain connects TRBV5-6 to TRBJ2-5; a possible D gene is TRBD2 (7 bases). The V and J ends lost 4 bases and 2 bases respectively, with 18 bases between them. From germline, CDR1 is SGHDT and CDR2 YYEEEE. The CDR3 totals 16 residues. CDR3 amino acids: CASSGGASYAQETQYF. The CDR3 DNA follows: TGTGCCAGCAGCGGGGGGGCTAGCTATGCGCAAGAGACCCAGTACTTC.

The V gene is TRBV9, the J gene TRBJ1-4, with TRBD1 as a possible D gene (6 bases). Per the germline V gene, CDR1 is SGDLS and CDR2 is YYNGEE. The CDR3 extends over 14 amino acids. V gave up 1 base and J gave up 8 bases, with 12 bases separating them. The CDR3 DNA reads as TGTGCCAGCAGCGTACAGGGGCTTGAGGAAAAACTGTTTTTT. Translation: CASSVQGLEEKLFF.

This clone has more than one count but fewer than ten. The chain joins TRBV24-1 to TRBJ1-2; possible D gene TRBD1, 6 bases. CDR1 KGHDR and CDR2 SFDVKD come from the germline V gene. CDR3 length: 13 amino acids. Trimming left V 12 bases short and J 4 bases short, with 17 bases between. For the CDR3, the DNA is TGTGCCTCGGACAGCTACTTCCTCTATGGCTACACCTTC. Amino acids: CASDSYFLYGYTF.

J is TRBJ2-1 and V is TRBV10-3; a possible D gene is TRBD1 (5 bases). Germline assignment: CDR1 ENHRY and CDR2 SYGVKD. The CDR3 is made up of 13 amino acids. Trimming removed 4 bases at V and 5 bases at J, with 9 bases between. Here the CDR3 DNA reads TGTGCCATCAGTGGCCCGACAGACAATGAGCAGTTCTTC. Translating it yields CAISGPTDNEQFF.

This chain links TRBV11-2 with TRBJ1-4; perhaps TRBD1 as D (6 bases). V shed 3 bases and J shed 7 bases, with 18 bases lying between them. Germline V gene data show CDR1 as SGHAT and CDR2 as FQNNGV. This CDR3 spans 16 amino acids. The DNA of the CDR3 is TGTGCCAGCAGCTTTATCAGGGGTAGGATGGGTGAAAAACTGTTTTTT. Translation gives CASSFIRGRMGEKLFF.

V usage is TRBV2 and J usage is TRBJ1-5; D remains ambiguous. The germline CDR1 and CDR2 sequences are SNHLY and FYNNEI. This CDR3 comprises 14 residues. The germline V and J ends were trimmed by 2 bases and 2 bases, with 7 bases remaining between them. CDR3 coding DNA: TGTGCCAGCAGTGAACCCGGGGGCAATCAGCCCCAGCATTTT. This codes for CASSEPGGNQPQHF. The whole variable domain, remainder taken from reference TRBV2 and TRBJ1-5, is EPEVTQTPSHQVTQMGQEVILRCVPISNHLYFYWYRQILGQKVEFLVSFYNNEISEKSEIFDDQFSVERPDGSNFTLKIRSTKLEDSAMYFCASSEPGGNQPQHFGDGTRLSIL.

The rearrangement uses TRBV5-5 and TRBJ1-1; 8 nucleotides agree with TRBD1. Looked up from germline, CDR1 is SGHKS and CDR2 is YYEKEE (reference sequence). V lost 4 bases, J lost 3 bases, and 5 bases stayed unmatched. This CDR3 region has 14 residues. This CDR3 reads CASSLRTGHTEAFF. The CDR3, as DNA: TGTGCCAGCAGCCTCAGGACAGGGCACACTGAAGCTTTCTTT.

The chain couples TRBV5-6 to TRBJ1-3; D is unresolved. The germline gives CDR1 SGHDT, CDR2 YYEEEE. The CDR3 extends over 16 amino acids. V lost 3 bases and J 4 bases, leaving 17 bases between the germline ends. The DNA of the CDR3 is TGTGCCAGCAGCTCCCGGAGGGATCTGGGAGGAAACACCATATATTTT. Encoded protein: CASSSRRDLGGNTIYF.

The gene calls are TRBV2 and TRBJ1-5; 9 bases map to TRBD1. Trimming removed 5 bases from V and 5 bases from J; junction bases left unmatched: 4. Looked up from germline, CDR1 is SNHLY and CDR2 is FYNNEI. The CDR3 loop spans 14 amino acids. CDR3 residues: CASSPTGGDQPQHF. In nucleotides, the CDR3 is TGTGCCAGCAGTCCTACAGGGGGCGATCAGCCCCAGCATTTT.

J is TRBJ2-1 and V is TRBV4-1; D unresolved. The CDR3 is 15 amino acids. CDR1 and CDR2 (germline): MGHRA, YSYEKL. V was shortened by 1 base and J by 9 bases, with 16 bases between the two germline ends. The CDR3 region is CASSQVPVYFGEQFF. CDR3 coding DNA: TGCGCCAGCAGCCAAGTGCCTGTGTATTTCGGTGAGCAGTTCTTC.

In this sample, this clone turned up a few times. Here the CDR3 reads CASSSSGTSPSYEQYF. CDR3 in DNA: TGTGCCAGCAGCTCCTCCGGGACTAGCCCCTCCTACGAGCAGTACTTC. This chain connects TRBV7-2 to TRBJ2-7; 9 nucleotides match TRBD2. V shed 4 bases and J 0 bases; nucleotides not matched to a gene: 7. The germline gives CDR1 SGHTA, CDR2 FQGNSA. The CDR3 spans 16 residues.

The chain employs TRBV11-2 and TRBJ2-7, with 13 bases that match TRBD2. The junction had 8 bases not matched to a gene; V was cut back by 6 bases and J by 6 bases. Germline V gives CDR1 SGHAT, CDR2 FQNNGV. CDR3 size: 15 residues. The CDR3 loop reads CASSRGLAGVGEQYF. CDR3 DNA sequence: TGTGCCAGCAGTCGTGGACTAGCGGGAGTCGGCGAGCAGTACTTC. The full variable domain, in which reference TRBV11-2 and TRBJ2-7 provide the parts outside the CDR3, is EAGVAQSPRYKIIEKRQSVAFWCNPISGHATLYWYQQILGQGPKLLIQFQNNGVVDDSQLPKDRFSAERLKGVDSTLKIQPAKLEDSAVYLCASSRGLAGVGEQYFGPGTRLTVT.

The chain recombines TRBV7-3 with TRBJ2-2; 13 nucleotides align to TRBD2. The CDR3 sequence is 19 residues long. Germline CDR1 reads SGHTA; CDR2 reads FQGTGA. With 0 bases clipped from V and 0 bases from J, the junction kept 4 bases outside the gene matches. The DNA of the CDR3 is TGTGCCAGCAGCTTAACCGGACTAGCGGGAGACCCGAACACCGGGGAGCTGTTTTTT. Amino acids: CASSLTGLAGDPNTGELFF.

The chain is built from TRBV6-1 and TRBJ2-3, with 7 bases lining up with TRBD2. The V segment lost 2 bases and the J segment 5 bases; nucleotides outside the gene matches: 10. The CDR3 loop spans 16 amino acids. Germline CDR1 MNHNS, CDR2 SASEGT. Here the CDR3 reads CASSESGGLPGDTQYF. CDR3 DNA: TGTGCCAGCAGTGAATCGGGGGGACTCCCGGGAGATACGCAGTATTTT.

The chain employs TRBV9 and TRBJ1-1; perhaps TRBD1 as D (5 bases). V lost 3 bases and J 2 bases, leaving 14 bases between the germline ends. Germline CDR1 and CDR2: SGDLS and YYNGEE. This CDR3 has 15 amino acids. The CDR3 loop reads CASSAGQGANTEAFF. The CDR3 nucleotides are TGTGCCAGCAGCGCCGGGCAGGGTGCCAACACTGAAGCTTTCTTT.